This TCR beta chain appears in the sequencing data of a study of blood T cell repertoires in COVID-19. Study-level information: Sites across the United States, Italy and Spain contributed samples from acute and convalescent COVID-19. Nucleic acid was either cDNA or gDNA, and it came from T cells, B-cell-depleted T cells, or PBMCs.

TCRdb keeps only in-frame clones here, not all; method: immunoSEQ multiplex PCR. The sample has fewer than 400,000 clones; less than 85% are singletons. Trimming removed 3 bases from V and 4 bases from J, with 16 bases in between. This CDR3 contains 15 residues. Per the germline V gene, CDR1 is LGHNA and CDR2 is YNFKEQ. The chain carries TRBV4-2 and TRBJ2-7; possible D gene TRBD2, 6 bases. Sequenced input: peripheral blood. This TCR was recovered from a woman in her late teens or twenties with acute or convalescent COVID-19. CDR3 loop: CASSQTGTGIYEQYF. CDR3 DNA sequence: TGTGCCAGCAGCCAGACCGGGACTGGGATATACGAGCAGTACTTC.